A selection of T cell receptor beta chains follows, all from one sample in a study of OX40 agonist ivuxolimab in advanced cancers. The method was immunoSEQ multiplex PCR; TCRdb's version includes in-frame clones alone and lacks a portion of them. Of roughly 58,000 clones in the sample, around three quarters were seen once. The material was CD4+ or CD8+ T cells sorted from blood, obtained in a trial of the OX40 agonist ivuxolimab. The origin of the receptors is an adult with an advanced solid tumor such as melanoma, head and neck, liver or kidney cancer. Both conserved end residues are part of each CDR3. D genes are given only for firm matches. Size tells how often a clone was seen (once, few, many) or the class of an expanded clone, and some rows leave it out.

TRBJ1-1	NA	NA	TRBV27	CATWRAASLNTEAFF	TGTGCCACATGGCGCGCGGCCTCTTTGAACACTGAAGCTTTCTTT
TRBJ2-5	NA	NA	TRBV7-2	CASSLGGYEETQYF	TGTGCCAGCAGCTTAGGAGGTTACGAAGAGACCCAGTACTTC
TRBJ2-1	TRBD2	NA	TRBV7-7	CASSPLGLADYNEQFF	TGTGCCAGCAGCCCACTGGGACTAGCGGACTACAATGAGCAGTTCTTC
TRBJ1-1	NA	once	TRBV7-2	CASSLTPRVTEAFF	TGTGCCAGCAGCTTGACCCCGCGGGTCACTGAAGCTTTCTTT
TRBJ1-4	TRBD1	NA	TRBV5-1	CASSLAGTGGEKLFF	TGCGCCAGCAGCTTGGCCGGGACAGGGGGAGAAAAACTGTTTTTT
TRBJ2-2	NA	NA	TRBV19	CAGSIPLTRGNTGELFF	TGTGCCGGTAGTATCCCCCTTACTAGAGGCAACACCGGGGAGCTGTTTTTT
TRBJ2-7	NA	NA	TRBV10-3	CAISDGLRQGGEQYF	TGTGCCATCAGTGATGGGTTGAGGCAGGGCGGCGAGCAGTACTTC
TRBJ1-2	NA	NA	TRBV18	CASSPPKGTSGYTF	TGTGCCAGCTCACCCCCTAAAGGGACGAGTGGCTACACCTTC
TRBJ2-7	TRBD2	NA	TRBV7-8	CASGVGGRAEQYF	TGTGCCAGCGGAGTAGGCGGGAGGGCCGAGCAGTACTTC
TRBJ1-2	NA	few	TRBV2	CASSRDPGVYGYTF	TGTGCCAGCAGTAGGGACCCCGGAGTGTATGGCTACACCTTC
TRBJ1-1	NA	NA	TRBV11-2	CASSTSGTRNTEAFF	TGTGCCAGCAGCACCTCCGGGACGAGGAACACTGAAGCTTTCTTT
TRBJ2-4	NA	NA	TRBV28	CASSRDSSSKNIQYF	TGTGCCAGCAGCCGCGACAGTTCGAGCAAAAACATTCAGTACTTC
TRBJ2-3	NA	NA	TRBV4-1	CASSHGGGRTDTQYF	TGCGCCAGCAGCCACGGCGGGGGCCGCACAGATACGCAGTATTTT
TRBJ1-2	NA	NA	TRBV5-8	CASSLRVRGYTF	TGTGCCAGCAGCTTGCGAGTTCGGGGCTACACCTTC
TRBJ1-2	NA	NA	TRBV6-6	CASSYEGNYGYTF	TGTGCCAGCAGTTACGAGGGGAACTATGGCTACACCTTC
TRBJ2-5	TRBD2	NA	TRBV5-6	CASSLREAQYF	TGTGCCAGCAGCTTGCGGGAGGCCCAGTACTTC
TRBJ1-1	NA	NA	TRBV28	CASSLPGTRRTEAFF	TGTGCCAGCAGTCTACCCGGGACCCGGAGGACTGAAGCTTTCTTT
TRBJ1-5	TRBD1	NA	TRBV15	CATSTGQWNQPQHF	TGTGCCACCAGCACGGGACAGTGGAATCAGCCCCAGCATTTT
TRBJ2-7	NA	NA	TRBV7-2	CASSLSGGRGYEQYF	TGTGCCAGCAGCTTAAGTGGCGGCAGGGGCTACGAGCAGTACTTC
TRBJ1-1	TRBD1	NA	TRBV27	CASSRTGVAEAFF	TGTGCCAGCAGCCGCACAGGGGTGGCTGAAGCTTTCTTT
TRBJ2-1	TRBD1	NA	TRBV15	CATSRAGDRGYNEQFF	TGTGCCACCAGCAGGGCCGGGGACAGGGGTTACAATGAGCAGTTCTTC
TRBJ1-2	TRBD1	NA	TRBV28	CASSLYPGQPYGYTF	TGTGCCAGCAGTTTATATCCGGGACAGCCCTATGGCTACACCTTC
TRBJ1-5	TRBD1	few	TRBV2	CASRARTGNQPQHF	TGTGCCAGCAGAGCCAGGACAGGGAATCAGCCCCAGCATTTT
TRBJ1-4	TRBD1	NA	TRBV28	CASSFQGAHEKLFF	TGTGCCAGCAGTTTCCAGGGGGCGCATGAAAAACTGTTTTTT
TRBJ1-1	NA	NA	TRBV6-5	CASSEKGGTEAFF	TGTGCCAGCAGTGAAAAGGGAGGCACTGAAGCTTTCTTT
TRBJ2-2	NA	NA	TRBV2	CASLDQEELFF	TGTGCCAGCCTAGATCAAGAGGAGCTGTTTTTT
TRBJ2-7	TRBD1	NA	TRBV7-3	CASSTQGTGGYEQYF	TGTGCCAGCAGCACCCAGGGGACAGGGGGTTACGAGCAGTACTTC
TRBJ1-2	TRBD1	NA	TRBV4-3	CASSPMGQANYGYTF	TGCGCCAGCAGCCCCATGGGACAGGCTAACTATGGCTACACCTTC
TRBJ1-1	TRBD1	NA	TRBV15	CATSRGGQPEAFF	TGTGCCACCAGCAGAGGGGGACAGCCTGAAGCTTTCTTT
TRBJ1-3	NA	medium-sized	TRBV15	CATSRTPREGNTIYF	TGTGCCACCAGCAGAACCCCAAGGGAGGGAAACACCATATATTTT
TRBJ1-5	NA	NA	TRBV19	CASSIYGEYQPQHF	TGTGCCAGTAGTATATACGGGGAATATCAGCCCCAGCATTTT
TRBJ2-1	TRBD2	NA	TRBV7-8	CASSLVAGGYNEQFF	TGTGCCAGCAGCTTAGTGGCGGGAGGATACAATGAGCAGTTCTTC
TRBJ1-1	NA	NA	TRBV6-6	CASGRDAMNTEAFF	TGTGCCAGCGGACGTGACGCAATGAACACTGAAGCTTTCTTT
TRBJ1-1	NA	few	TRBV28	CASSSHVDTEAFF	TGTGCCAGCAGTTCCCATGTGGACACTGAAGCTTTCTTT
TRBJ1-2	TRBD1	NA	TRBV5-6	CASSRGDRGSGSGYTF	TGTGCCAGCAGCAGAGGAGACAGGGGCAGCGGGAGTGGCTACACCTTC
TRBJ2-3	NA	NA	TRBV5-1	CASFQGTGTDTQYF	TGCGCCAGCTTCCAGGGTACGGGCACAGATACGCAGTATTTT
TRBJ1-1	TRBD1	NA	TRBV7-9	CASSSNRDRGRAEAFF	TGTGCCAGCAGCTCCAACCGGGACAGGGGGCGCGCTGAAGCTTTCTTT
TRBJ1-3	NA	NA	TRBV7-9	CASSLVSASGNTIYF	TGTGCCAGCAGCTTAGTCTCGGCCTCTGGAAACACCATATATTTT
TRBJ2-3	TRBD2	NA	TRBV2	CASSELGLGDTQYF	TGTGCCAGCAGTGAATTGGGACTAGGGGATACGCAGTATTTT
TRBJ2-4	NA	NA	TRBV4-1	CASSQENIQYF	TGCGCCAGCAGCCAAGAGAACATTCAGTACTTC
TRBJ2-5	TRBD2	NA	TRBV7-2	CASRRMAGGQETQYF	TGTGCCAGCAGAAGGATGGCGGGGGGTCAAGAGACCCAGTACTTC
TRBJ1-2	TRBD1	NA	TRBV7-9	CASSDPGQGTWVYGYTF	TGTGCCAGCAGCGATCCGGGACAGGGGACCTGGGTCTATGGCTACACCTTC
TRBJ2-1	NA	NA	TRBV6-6	CASSDQGPEQFF	TGTGCCAGCAGTGACCAGGGTCCTGAGCAGTTCTTC
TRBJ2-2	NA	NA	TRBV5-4	CASSRDRTRTGELFF	TGTGCCAGCAGCCGCGATCGAACCCGTACCGGGGAGCTGTTTTTT
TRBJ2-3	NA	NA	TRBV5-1	CASSLGASVSTDTQYF	TGCGCCAGCAGCTTGGGGGCTAGCGTAAGCACAGATACGCAGTATTTT